This T cell receptor beta chain is drawn from a study of identifying expanded T cells in peripheral blood. Notes on the study in general: Variance in clone template counts between approximately 2-week samples significantly increased with total template count across all healthy donors. Over about two and four weeks, about 15 and 19 clones changed, versus around 1.3 between replicates.

This clone occurred a few times. Antigen unknown. This CDR3 contains 15 residues. V lost 5 bases and J lost 4, with 15 bases in between. The V gene's germline CDR1 is SEHNR and CDR2 FQNEAQ (reference sequence). During the collection period, no donor immune events like infections were recorded. The data were produced by immunoSEQ multiplex PCR, yet TCRdb's version contains in-frame clones alone and is incomplete. Of around 84,000 clones listed, approximately 90% were seen once; the top ten hold 7.3%. The TCR originated in a person between 18 and 75 years old in good health. The chain couples TRBV7-9 to TRBJ2-1, with D perhaps matching TRBD2 (6 bases). The sequenced sample consisted of blood. The CDR3 loop is CASSRGLPLYNEQFF. The DNA of the CDR3 is TGTGCCAGCAGCAGGGGACTTCCCCTATACAATGAGCAGTTCTTC.